The 2 T cell receptor beta chains reported below all come from one sample, sequenced in a study of shared clonotypes between healthy human individuals. Sequenced by immunoSEQ multiplex PCR; TCRdb stores in-frame clones only, minus some. The sample includes about 2.4 million clones, 80% to 95% seen only once; the top ten take 0.36%. Material: naive CD4+ T cells from PBMCs. This sample's subset: CD45RA+ positively selected. All receptors come from a man between 18 and 35 years old in good health. Some clones in this sample may be carry-over from other donors' samples.

J is TRBJ2-7 and V is TRBV10-3; 7 bases fit TRBD1. J gave up 2 bases and V 5 bases, and 6 bases lay outside the gene matches. The CDR3 has 14 amino acids. Looked up from germline, CDR1 is ENHRY and CDR2 is SYGVKD. The CDR3 coding sequence is TGTGCCATCAGTCTCGACAGGGTGACCTACGAGCAGTACTTC. Protein sequence: CAISLDRVTYEQYF.

The chain uses TRBV9 and TRBJ2-1; 14 bases map to TRBD2. Germline V CDR1 and CDR2: SGDLS, YYNGEE. After removal of 0 bases from V and 3 bases from J, the junction contained 17 bases not matched to a gene. The CDR3 runs 22 residues. DNA of the CDR3: TGTGCCAGCAGCGTAGGACTAGCGGGAGGGAGTATAAATTCGTTCGGCTACAATGAGCAGTTCTTC. Protein sequence: CASSVGLAGGSINSFGYNEQFF.